This T cell receptor beta chain was documented in a study of shared clonotypes between healthy human individuals. Whole-study context: Samples came from a couple of female and a few male donors aged 18 to 49.

Using immunoSEQ multiplex PCR, the repertoire was profiled, and TCRdb retains in-frame clones only, with some absent. The sample holds more than 400,000 clones, 81% seen once. This clone has a single count. The junction shows a germline mismatch at one end, possibly a read error. The length of the CDR3 is 18 residues. The germline CDR1 and CDR2 sequences are SGHNT and YYREEE (reference sequence). Input material: PBMCs. The genes are TRBV5-4 and TRBJ2-5, with 9 bases lining up with TRBD1. The J call may be faulty, since TRBJ2-7 better matches the DNA end. This receptor was obtained from a woman in her thirties or forties in good health. Some clones in this sample may be carry-over from other donors' samples. As DNA, the CDR3 is TGTGCCGGCAGCCCCCGGGACAGGGCGGACGAGGGGAGCTACGAGCAGTACTTC. Translating gives CAGSPRDRADEGSYEQYF.